Listed here are 19 T cell receptor beta chains from one sample, sequenced in a study of tumor-infiltrating lymphocytes in localized non-small cell lung cancer. The protocol was immunoSEQ multiplex PCR, while the TCRdb copy is restricted to in-frame clones and leaves out a portion. The sample contains 8,500 to 13,000 clones, 55% to 80% of which appear only once. Material for sequencing was lung tumor tissue. These receptors were obtained from a human donor with non-small cell lung cancer.

The chain recombines TRBV7-2 with TRBJ1-5; D ambiguous. CDR1 SGHTA and CDR2 FQGNSA come from the germline V gene. The CDR3 is 13 amino acids. V gave up 5 bases and J gave up 3 bases, with 8 bases separating them. The CDR3 loop is CASSIDVNQPQHF. As DNA, the CDR3 is TGTGCCAGCAGCATCGACGTCAATCAGCCCCAGCATTTT.

The J gene is TRBJ2-3, the V gene TRBV18; D tentatively fits TRBD1 or TRBD2 (5 bases each). V lost 0 bases and J 4 bases, leaving 5 bases between the germline ends. CDR1 and CDR2 from the germline V gene are KGHSH and LQKENI. The CDR3 length is 13 residues. CDR3 in DNA: TGTGCCAGCTCACCACCGGGGGCAGATACGCAGTATTTT. It is translated as CASSPPGADTQYF. Supplemented by reference TRBV18 and TRBJ2-3, the full variable domain reads NAGVMQNPRHLVRRRGQEARLRCSPMKGHSHVYWYRQLPEEGLKFMVYLQKENIIDESGMPKERFSAEFPKEGPSILRIQQVVRGDSAAYFCASSPPGADTQYFGPGTRLTVL.

The CDR3 coding sequence is TGTGCCAGCAGCCCCGGTATGCGGGGACTAGCGGAAGAGACCCAGTACTTC. This sequence encodes CASSPGMRGLAEETQYF. This chain connects TRBV7-2 to TRBJ2-5; 11 positions match TRBD2. With 5 bases clipped from V and 3 bases from J, the junction kept 11 bases outside the gene matches. CDR3 length: 17 residues. The V gene's germline CDR1 is SGHTA and CDR2 FQGNSA.

V usage is TRBV29-1 and J usage is TRBJ1-4; no clear D gene. This CDR3 is 11 amino acids long. The germline V gene has CDR1 SQVTM and CDR2 ANQGSEA. Deletions cut 8 bases from V and 7 bases from J, with 11 bases between. As DNA, the CDR3 is TGCAGCTGTTACGAAGGTGAAAAACTGTTTTTT. This sequence encodes CSCYEGEKLFF.

The chain is built from TRBV6-1 and TRBJ1-6; D not certain. The CDR3 has 17 amino acids. CDR1 is MNHNS, CDR2 SASEGT, per germline. V gave up 1 base and J gave up 5 bases, with 15 bases separating them. The CDR3 reads CASSEGAKLNHNSPLHF. CDR3 DNA sequence: TGTGCCAGCAGTGAAGGTGCAAAACTCAATCATAATTCACCCCTCCACTTT.

By sample fraction, this clone is medium-sized. The chain is built from TRBV5-5 and TRBJ2-7, with D maybe TRBD1 (6 bases). The V gene lost 2 bases and the J gene lost 4 bases, with 10 bases spanning the gap. The CDR3 spans 13 residues. From germline, CDR1 is SGHKS and CDR2 YYEKEE (reference sequence). CDR3 region: CASSFLDRYEQYF. Here the CDR3 DNA reads TGTGCCAGCAGCTTCCTCGACAGGTACGAGCAGTACTTC.

By frequency in the sample, this clone is medium-sized. The chain employs TRBV30 and TRBJ2-2; D unresolved. CDR3 length: 13 amino acids. The V end was cut by 0 bases, the J end by 5 bases, with 7 bases between. The V gene's germline CDR1 is GTSNPN and CDR2 SVGIG (reference sequence). The CDR3 loop is CAWSVSVTGELFF. CDR3 nucleotides: TGTGCCTGGAGTGTATCGGTAACCGGGGAGCTGTTTTTT.

The J gene is TRBJ2-1, the V gene TRBV11-2; unclear D gene. The CDR3 loop spans 13 amino acids. In germline, CDR1 is SGHAT, CDR2 FQNNGV. Trimming removed 1 base from V and 6 bases from J, with 7 bases in between. This chain's CDR3 is CASSLGFGNEQFF. DNA for the CDR3: TGTGCCAGCAGCTTAGGCTTCGGCAATGAGCAGTTCTTC. The entire variable domain, with the rest obtained from reference TRBV11-2 and TRBJ2-1, is as follows: EAGVAQSPRYKIIEKRQSVAFWCNPISGHATLYWYQQILGQGPKLLIQFQNNGVVDDSQLPKDRFSAERLKGVDSTLKIQPAKLEDSAVYLCASSLGFGNEQFFGPGTRLTVL.

This clone counts as medium-sized. The genes are TRBV10-2 and TRBJ1-3; the D is unclear. The germline gives CDR1 WSHSY, CDR2 SAAADI. Trimming took off 3 bases at V and 3 bases at J, with 15 bases between the two ends. This CDR3 contains 16 residues. CDR3 region: CASSEGIPRGGNTIYF. CDR3 sequence (DNA): TGCGCCAGCAGTGAAGGGATCCCTAGAGGTGGAAACACCATATATTTT.

The CDR3 DNA follows: TGTGCCAGCAGCCCCCTCCCACCGATGGGACAGGTGAACACCGGGGAGCTGTTTTTT. Residues: CASSPLPPMGQVNTGELFF. The chain combines TRBV7-4 with TRBJ2-2; TRBD1 aligns across 8 bases. V lost 5 bases, J lost 1 base, and 15 bases stayed unmatched. Germline V lookup: CDR1 SGHVT, CDR2 SQSDAQ. This CDR3 region has 19 residues.

The genes are TRBV5-1 and TRBJ2-2; unclear D gene. V lost 2 bases, J lost 5 bases, and 13 bases lay in between. The CDR3 is 15 amino acids. Germline V gene sequence: CDR1 SGHRS, CDR2 YFSETQ. The CDR3, as DNA: TGCGCCAGCAGCTTTACCGATTACCGAACCGGGGAGCTGTTTTTT. Encoded protein: CASSFTDYRTGELFF.

The J gene is TRBJ2-1, the V gene TRBV11-2; no clear D. V lost 5 bases to trimming and J lost 8 bases, with 25 bases between them. Germline CDR1 is SGHAT and CDR2 is FQNNGV. This CDR3 region has 17 residues. CDR3 amino acids: CASSVPLTETVRDEQFF. The CDR3 region has the DNA TGTGCCAGCAGCGTCCCCTTAACGGAGACCGTCCGCGATGAGCAGTTCTTC.

J is TRBJ2-2 and V is TRBV5-3, with D possibly matching TRBD1 (6 bases). TRBV5-3 is identified as an open reading frame with a role that is uncertain. The CDR3 consists of 15 residues. Trimming stripped 4 bases from V and 6 bases from J, with 16 bases between. The CDR3 here is CARSPPGDLAGELFF. For the CDR3, the DNA is TGTGCCAGAAGCCCCCCAGGGGATCTCGCCGGGGAGCTGTTTTTT.

The chain joins TRBV11-2 to TRBJ2-4; 7 bases map to TRBD1. J gave up 0 bases and V 4 bases, and 6 bases lay outside the gene matches. Germline V CDR1 and CDR2: SGHAT, FQNNGV. The CDR3 is 16 amino acids. CDR3 sequence: CASSSGQLLAKNIQYF. CDR3 coding DNA: TGTGCCAGCAGCTCGGGACAGCTCCTAGCCAAAAACATTCAGTACTTC.

This chain links TRBV19 with TRBJ1-4; 8 bases line up with TRBD1. The CDR3 contains 15 residues. Trimming removed 10 bases from V and 6 bases from J; junction bases left unmatched: 13. Germline CDR1 LNHDA, CDR2 SQIVND (reference sequence). The CDR3 reads CATRTGYAKDEKLFF. CDR3 bases: TGTGCCACCAGGACAGGGTACGCAAAGGATGAAAAACTGTTTTTT.

The chain links TRBV5-5 to TRBJ2-5; 9 bases align to TRBD1. The CDR3 totals 16 residues. Germline loops: CDR1 SGHKS, CDR2 YYEKEE (reference sequence). V trimming: 2 bases; J trimming: 5 bases; junction bases outside the gene matches: 10. The CDR3 sequence: CASSLVSGGTGETQYF. The CDR3 DNA sequence: TGTGCCAGCAGCTTAGTTTCGGGCGGGACAGGGGAGACCCAGTACTTC.

V usage is TRBV5-8 and J usage is TRBJ2-1, with D tentatively TRBD2 (6 bases). V was clipped by 0 bases and J by 4 bases, with 17 bases between them. Germline lookup yields CDR1 SGHTS and CDR2 YDEGEE. The CDR3 spans 17 residues. CDR3 sequence reads: CASSLGSGQGAYNEQFF. CDR3 in DNA: TGTGCCAGCAGCTTGGGTAGCGGCCAAGGGGCTTACAATGAGCAGTTCTTC.

V usage is TRBV7-8 and J usage is TRBJ2-1; D is ambiguous. The germline V and J ends were trimmed by 2 bases and 6 bases, with 8 bases remaining between them. This CDR3 has 13 amino acids. Looked up from germline, CDR1 is SGHVS and CDR2 is FQNEAQ. For the CDR3, the DNA is TGTGCCAGCAGCTTACTGGAGTTCAATGAGCAGTTCTTC. Translating gives CASSLLEFNEQFF.

CDR3: CASSLTPQGGQETQYF. CDR3 in DNA: TGCGCCAGCAGCTTGACCCCACAGGGGGGACAAGAGACCCAGTACTTC. The V and J genes are TRBV5-1 and TRBJ2-5, with 8 bases aligning to TRBD1. The CDR3 extends over 16 amino acids. Unmatched junction bases numbered 7, after V lost 1 base and J lost 2 bases. CDR1 and CDR2 (germline): SGHRS, YFSETQ. Looking up the rest from reference TRBV5-1 and TRBJ2-5 gives the full variable domain: KAGVTQTPRYLIKTRGQQVTLSCSPISGHRSVSWYQQTPGQGLQFLFEYFSETQRNKGNFPGRFSGRQFSNSRSEMNVSTLELGDSALYLCASSLTPQGGQETQYFGPGTRLLVL.